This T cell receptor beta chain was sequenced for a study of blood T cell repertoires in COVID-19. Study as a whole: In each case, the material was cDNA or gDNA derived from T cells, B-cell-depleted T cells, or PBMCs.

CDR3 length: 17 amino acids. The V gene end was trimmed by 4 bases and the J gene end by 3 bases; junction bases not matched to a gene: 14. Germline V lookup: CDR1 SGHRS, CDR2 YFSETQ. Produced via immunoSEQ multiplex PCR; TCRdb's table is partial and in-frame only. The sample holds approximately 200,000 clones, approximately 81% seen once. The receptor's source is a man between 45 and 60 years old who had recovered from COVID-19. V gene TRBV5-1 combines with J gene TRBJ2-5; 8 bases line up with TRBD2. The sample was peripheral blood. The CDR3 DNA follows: TGCGCCAGCAGCCCCGGGAGCGGGAGAGGGGTGGAAGAGACCCAGTACTTC. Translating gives CASSPGSGRGVEETQYF.